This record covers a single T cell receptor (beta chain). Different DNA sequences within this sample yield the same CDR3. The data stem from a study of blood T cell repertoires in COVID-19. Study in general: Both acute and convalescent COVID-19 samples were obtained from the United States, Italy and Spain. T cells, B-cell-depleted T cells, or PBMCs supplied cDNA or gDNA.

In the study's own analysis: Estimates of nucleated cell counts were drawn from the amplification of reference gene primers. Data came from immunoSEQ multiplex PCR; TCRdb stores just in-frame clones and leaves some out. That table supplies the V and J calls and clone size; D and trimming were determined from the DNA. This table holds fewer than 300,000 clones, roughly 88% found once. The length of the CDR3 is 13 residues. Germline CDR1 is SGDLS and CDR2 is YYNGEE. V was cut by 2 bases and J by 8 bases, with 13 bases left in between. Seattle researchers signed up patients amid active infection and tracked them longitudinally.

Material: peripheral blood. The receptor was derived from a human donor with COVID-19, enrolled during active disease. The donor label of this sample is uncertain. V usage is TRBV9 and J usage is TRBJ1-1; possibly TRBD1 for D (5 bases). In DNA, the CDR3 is TGTGCCAGCAGCGTGACAGCAGGAGCGGAAGCTTTCTTT. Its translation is CASSVTAGAEAFF.